A selection of T cell receptor beta chains follows, all from one sample in a study of T cell responses to AZD1222 COVID-19 vaccine. Clones were read by immunoSEQ multiplex PCR, and TCRdb kept only the in-frame ones, dropping some. The sample table includes around 150,000 clones. Sequenced input: peripheral blood. The receptors here all came from an adult in good health. Both conserved end residues are part of each CDR3. The D gene is left open where the match is weak.

cdr3_aa cdr3_nt cdr3_length d_call j_call v_call
CASSQDKGQGNSPLHF TGCGCCAGCAGCCAAGATAAGGGACAGGGGAATTCACCCCTCCACTTT 16 TRBD1 TRBJ1-6 TRBV4-3
CASSIMGTGELFF TGTGCCAGTAGTATCATGGGGACCGGGGAGCTGTTTTTT 13 - TRBJ2-2 TRBV19
CASSPERGTNEKLFF TGTGCCAGCAGCCCGGAGAGGGGGACTAATGAAAAACTGTTTTTT 15 - TRBJ1-4 TRBV7-9
CAWSVTSGPRFF TGTGCCTGGAGTGTGACGTCGGGACCTAGGTTTTTT 12 - TRBJ1-4 TRBV30
CASSLALRDSQPQHF TGTGCCAGCAGCTTAGCGCTGAGGGACTCTCAGCCCCAGCATTTT 15 - TRBJ1-5 TRBV7-2
CASSLDPPGGYTF TGTGCCAGCAGCTTAGACCCTCCGGGGGGCTACACCTTC 13 - TRBJ1-2 TRBV7-9
CAISDPTLAGGRNEQFF TGTGCCATCAGTGACCCGACCTTAGCGGGGGGGCGCAATGAGCAGTTCTTC 17 TRBD2 TRBJ2-1 TRBV10-3
CSATMNTEAFF TGCAGTGCTACTATGAACACTGAAGCTTTCTTT 11 - TRBJ1-1 TRBV20-1
CAGWGASYNEQFF TGTGCCGGCTGGGGGGCCTCATACAATGAGCAGTTCTTC 13 - TRBJ2-1 TRBV7-9
CASSPPTDPWGNTIYF TGTGCCAGCTCACCTCCGACCGATCCTTGGGGAAACACCATATATTTT 16 - TRBJ1-3 TRBV18
CATSRGPGGDEKLFF TGTGCCACCAGCAGAGGCCCCGGGGGGGATGAAAAACTGTTTTTT 15 - TRBJ1-4 TRBV15
CASSLRDRGRADTQYF TGTGCCAGCAGCTTAAGGGACAGGGGCCGCGCAGATACGCAGTATTTT 16 TRBD1 TRBJ2-3 TRBV11-2
CASSSTGVNYEQYF TGCGCCAGCAGCTCGACAGGAGTTAACTACGAGCAGTACTTC 14 - TRBJ2-7 TRBV5-1
CASSMRGQGARDTEAFF TGTGCCAGTAGTATGAGGGGACAGGGGGCACGGGACACTGAAGCTTTCTTT 17 TRBD1 TRBJ1-1 TRBV19
CASSIATDSGNTIYF TGTGCCAGTAGTATAGCGACAGACTCTGGAAACACCATATATTTT 15 - TRBJ1-3 TRBV19
CASSLGPGADSPLHF TGCGCCAGCAGCTTGGGGCCGGGGGCAGATTCACCCCTCCACTTT 15 - TRBJ1-6 TRBV5-1
CASSLNLAGAGGEQFF TGTGCCAGCAGCTTGAATCTAGCGGGCGCCGGGGGTGAGCAGTTCTTC 16 TRBD2 TRBJ2-1 TRBV5-4